This paragraph covers one T cell receptor beta chain sequence. The antigen is not known. Being one base from a much bigger clone, this may be a read error. Uncontrolled infection, other autoimmune disease, pregnancy and lactation each barred patients from inclusion. Researchers took RNA transcripts and amplified the TCR beta CDR3 regions from them. When the TCR CDR3 underwent first-round RT-PCR, the HTBI primer set was used. Via MiXCR, TCRdb re-called the multiplex PCR reads, giving one row per CDR3 protein. Of around 390,000 distinct CDR3 sequences in the sample, roughly 14% were seen once. This entry belongs to a study of T cells in Graves' hyperthyroidism and ophthalmopathy. General study findings and limits: Separation of ophthalmopathy from stable hyperthyroidism was achieved by a 13 V-J model.

Deletions cut 7 bases from V and 6 bases from J, with 16 bases between. Germline V gene sequence: CDR1 SGHKS, CDR2 YYEKEE (reference sequence). The CDR3 has 14 residues. Sequencing was carried out using blood. The genes are TRBV5-5 and TRBJ1-4, with D possibly matching TRBD1 (6 bases). The sequence derives from a woman in her 30s with Graves' ophthalmopathy. The CDR3 DNA reads TGTGCCAGCTCTGAAGGGGGTGATCATGAAAAACTGTTTTTT. Translated, it gives CASSEGGDHEKLFF.